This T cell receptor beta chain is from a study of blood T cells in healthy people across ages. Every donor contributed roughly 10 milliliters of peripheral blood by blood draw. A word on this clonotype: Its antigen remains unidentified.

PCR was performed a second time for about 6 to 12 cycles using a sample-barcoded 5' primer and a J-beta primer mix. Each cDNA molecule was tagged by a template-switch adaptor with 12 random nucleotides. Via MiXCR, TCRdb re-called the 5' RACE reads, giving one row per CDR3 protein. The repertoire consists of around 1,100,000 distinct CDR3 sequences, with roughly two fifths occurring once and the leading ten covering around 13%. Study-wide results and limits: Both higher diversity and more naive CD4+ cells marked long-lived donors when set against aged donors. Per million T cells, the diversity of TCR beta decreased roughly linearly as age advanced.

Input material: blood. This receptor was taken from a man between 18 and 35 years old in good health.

The CDR3 region is CASRLDRGHHNEQFF. The CDR3 coding sequence is TGTGCCAGCAGACTTGACAGGGGGCACCACAATGAGCAGTTCTTC. The chain employs TRBV7-2 and TRBJ2-1; the match to TRBD1 covers 10 bases. V lost 6 bases to trimming and J lost 5 bases; unmatched junction nucleotides: 7. The CDR3 loop spans 15 amino acids. Per the germline V gene, CDR1 is SGHTA and CDR2 is FQGNSA. The full variable domain, rest sourced from reference TRBV7-2 and TRBJ2-1, is GAGVSQSPSNKVTEKGKDVELRCDPISGHTALYWYRQSLGQGLEFLIYFQGNSAPDKSGLPSDRFSAERTGGSVSTLTIQRTQQEDSAVYLCASRLDRGHHNEQFFGPGTRLTVL.